This T cell receptor beta chain emerged from a study of radiotherapy plus CTLA-4 blockade in lung cancer. In the study overall: Disease control was present in 30% to 40% of patients, and objective responses in 15% to 20%.

Study-wide results and limits: In blood, after radiotherapy plus ipilimumab, tumor-derived TCR clones expanded. Early clonal dynamics of blood T cells, together with interferon-beta, were reported as the best response predictor.

Those patients who had chemo-refractory metastatic non-small-cell lung cancer were given focal radiation along with CTLA-4 blockade through ipilimumab. The method was immunoSEQ multiplex PCR; TCRdb's version includes in-frame clones alone and lacks a portion of them. The sample includes 45,000 or so clones, approximately 70% of them seen just once. Germline CDR1 MNHEY, CDR2 SMNVEV (reference sequence). With 1 base removed from V and 6 bases from J, the gap between germline ends came to 10 bases. This CDR3 has 14 residues. This clone was recorded a few times. Its target is unknown. The sequence was collected from a human donor with non-small cell lung cancer who had a complete response to radiotherapy plus ipilimumab. The V call is TRBV27, the J call TRBJ1-3; unclear D gene. The specimen comprised peripheral blood, sampled from a patient treated with radiotherapy plus ipilimumab. In nucleotides, the CDR3 is TGTGCCAGCAGTTTATATAGCAGTGCAAACACCATATATTTT. As protein: CASSLYSSANTIYF.